The present T cell receptor (beta chain) was sequenced within a study of cytomegalovirus exposure and HLA in healthy donors. The study, taken as a whole, reports: Cytomegalovirus-associated TCR beta chains were listed, numbering some 170.

Note on this clone: The antigen is not known.

Profiled with immunoSEQ multiplex PCR; TCRdb holds only in-frame clones, not every one. Of around 150,000 clones listed, roughly nine tenths are singletons. The TCR comes from a woman aged 30 to 39 in good health and CMV-seronegative. The material sequenced was PBMCs.

CDR3 coding DNA: TGTGCCAGCAGCTTAGTCGGAGGACAGGGTTTACCCTCACCCCTCCACTTT. Encoded protein: CASSLVGGQGLPSPLHF. V and J are TRBV7-2 and TRBJ1-6, with 8 bases fitting TRBD1. Germline assignment: CDR1 SGHTA and CDR2 FQGNSA. J gave up 10 bases and V 1 base, and 12 bases lay outside the gene matches. This CDR3 region has 17 residues.